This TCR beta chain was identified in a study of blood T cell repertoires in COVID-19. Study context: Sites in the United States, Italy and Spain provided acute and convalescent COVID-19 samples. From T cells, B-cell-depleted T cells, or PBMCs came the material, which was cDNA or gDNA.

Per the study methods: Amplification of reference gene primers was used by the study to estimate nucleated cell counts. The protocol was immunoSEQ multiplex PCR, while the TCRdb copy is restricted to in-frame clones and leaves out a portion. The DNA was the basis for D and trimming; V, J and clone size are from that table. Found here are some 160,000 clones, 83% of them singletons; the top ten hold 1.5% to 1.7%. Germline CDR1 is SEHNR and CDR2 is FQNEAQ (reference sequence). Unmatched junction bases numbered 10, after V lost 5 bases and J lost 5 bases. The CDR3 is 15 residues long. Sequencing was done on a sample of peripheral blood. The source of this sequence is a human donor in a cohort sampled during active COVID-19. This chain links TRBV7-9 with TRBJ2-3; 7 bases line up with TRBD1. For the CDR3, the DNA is TGTGCCAGCAGCCTTTCTGAGGGGGCGGGAGATACGCAGTATTTT. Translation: CASSLSEGAGDTQYF.